Below are 15 T cell receptor beta chains sequenced from a single sample in a study of T-cell memory formation after mild COVID-19. MiXCR, run by TCRdb on the 5' RACE reads, gives a single entry per CDR3 protein. The table has over 300,000 distinct CDR3 sequences, 20% to 25% seen once; the top ten hold roughly a fifth. Sequencing used PBMCs or a T cell subset sorted from them (not recorded which). The source is a man between 18 and 29 years old who had mild COVID-19 (a few samples of this study predate the infection). Cell type and time point are not known.

The chain uses TRBV20-1 and TRBJ2-4, with TRBD2 matching over 11 bases. CDR1 and CDR2 (germline): DFQATT, SNEGSKA (reference sequence). The length of the CDR3 is 14 residues. After removal of 0 bases from V and 8 bases from J, the junction contained 3 bases not matched to a gene. The CDR3 sequence is CSARDLAGGHIQYF. In DNA form, the CDR3 reads TGCAGTGCTAGAGATCTAGCGGGGGGTCACATTCAGTACTTC.

V gene TRBV12-3 or TRBV12-4 combines with J gene TRBJ1-2, with D unclear. CDR3 length: 13 residues. The germline V and J ends were trimmed by 3 bases and 5 bases, with 10 bases remaining between them. DNA for the CDR3: TGTGCCAGCAGTTTTTTCGGGAAATATGGCTACACCTTC. Translating gives CASSFFGKYGYTF.

This clonotype was observed a few times. The V call is TRBV4-1, the J call TRBJ2-7; 9 nucleotides match TRBD1. V lost 3 bases and J lost 3; bases outside the gene matches: 9. Germline V gene lookup returns CDR1 MGHRA and CDR2 YSYEKL. The CDR3 sequence is 16 residues long. CDR3 protein: CASSQLTGGADYEQYF. Here the CDR3 DNA reads TGCGCCAGCAGCCAGCTGACAGGGGGTGCCGACTACGAGCAGTACTTC.

V and J are TRBV28 and TRBJ2-7; TRBD2 aligns across 10 bases. V lost 8 bases to trimming and J lost 12 bases; unmatched junction nucleotides: 13. Germline V gene sequence: CDR1 MDHEN, CDR2 SYDVKM. The CDR3 extends over 13 amino acids. CDR3 in DNA: TGTGCCAGCCAGGCCCACAGCGGGGGGGGTCTGTACGTC. This encodes CASQAHSGGGLYV.

The chain links TRBV7-2 to TRBJ2-5; 8 nucleotides agree with TRBD1. The CDR3 runs to 14 residues. Germline V gene lookup returns CDR1 SGHTA and CDR2 FQGNSA. With V trimmed by 5 bases and J by 5 bases, 7 bases remained unmatched. In nucleotides, the CDR3 is TGTGCCAGCAGCAAGGACAGGGTGGTGGAGACCCAGTACTTC. It specifies CASSKDRVVETQYF.

This clonotype was detected a few times. The chain recombines TRBV4-3 with TRBJ2-2; TRBD1 aligns across 12 bases. The trim removed 3 bases at V and 5 bases at J, leaving 4 bases unmatched. Germline V gives CDR1 LGHNA, CDR2 YSLEER. The length of the CDR3 is 16 residues. CDR3 amino acids: CASSQGTGGQTGELFF. CDR3 nucleotide sequence: TGCGCCAGCAGCCAGGGGACAGGGGGCCAAACCGGGGAGCTGTTTTTT.

This clonotype was seen many times. This chain joins TRBV11-2 and TRBJ1-5; D is unresolved. V was pared by 5 bases and J by 5 bases, with 10 bases between. The germline V gene encodes CDR1 SGHAT and CDR2 FQNNGV. This CDR3 has 13 residues. The CDR3 loop reads CASSPHWDQPQHF. Here the CDR3 DNA reads TGTGCCAGCAGCCCCCATTGGGATCAGCCCCAGCATTTT.

This clonotype was observed at least ten times. The chain uses TRBV24-1 and TRBJ2-1; D is possibly TRBD1 (6 bases). CDR1 is KGHDR, CDR2 SFDVKD, per germline. V was trimmed by 4 bases and J by 8 bases, leaving 8 bases between them. The CDR3 consists of 12 residues. Here the CDR3 DNA reads TGTGCCACCAGTGAGGACAGTTATGAGCAGTTCTTC. Amino acids: CATSEDSYEQFF.

V and J are TRBV20-1 and TRBJ2-1; D possibly matches TRBD1 or TRBD2 (5 bases each). The CDR3 totals 16 residues. V lost 0 bases to trimming and J lost 1 base, with 13 bases between them. Looked up from germline, CDR1 is DFQATT and CDR2 is SNEGSKA (reference sequence). The CDR3 DNA sequence: TGCAGTGCTAGAGATCGCGGGCAGGGTTCCTACAATGAGCAGTTCTTC. Its protein product is CSARDRGQGSYNEQFF.

This clonotype was detected only a few times. CDR3 protein: CASSLGGAGTGELFF. The CDR3 coding sequence is TGTGCCAGCAGCTTAGGAGGGGCGGGCACCGGGGAGCTGTTTTTT. This chain uses TRBV7-2 with TRBJ2-2, with D perhaps assigned TRBD1 or TRBD2 (5 bases each). V lost 1 base to trimming and J lost 4 bases, with 10 bases between them. Germline-derived CDR1 and CDR2 are SGHTA and FQGNSA. This CDR3 spans 15 amino acids.

This clonotype was found a few times. The chain has TRBV20-1 and TRBJ2-7; maybe TRBD2 (6 bases). V was clipped by 3 bases and J by 0 bases, with 12 bases between them. The germline gives CDR1 DFQATT, CDR2 SNEGSKA (reference sequence). The CDR3 contains 14 residues. The CDR3 DNA follows: TGCAGTGCTAGTTTGGAGGGGCTCTCCTACGAGCAGTACGTC. Protein product: CSASLEGLSYEQYV.

Only a few counts were recorded for this clonotype. The chain carries TRBV24-1 and TRBJ2-1, with D possibly being TRBD1 or TRBD2 (5 bases each). V lost 4 bases and J lost 8, with 14 bases in between. From germline, CDR1 is KGHDR and CDR2 SFDVKD. This CDR3 contains 14 residues. CDR3 region: CATSDHGTPDEQFF. The CDR3 region has the DNA TGTGCCACCAGTGACCATGGGACCCCCGATGAGCAGTTCTTC.

This clonotype showed up many times. The chain links TRBV7-8 to TRBJ2-3, with TRBD1 identical over 9 bases. Trimming took 3 bases from V and 0 from J; bases not matched to a gene: 1. CDR1 is SGHVS and CDR2 is FQNEAQ in the germline V gene. The length of the CDR3 is 15 residues. The CDR3 DNA follows: TGTGCCAGCAGCTTGGGACAGGGCAGCACAGATACGCAGTATTTT. Its translation is CASSLGQGSTDTQYF.

CDR3 in amino acids: CATSRSKSRGQETQYF. The CDR3 DNA reads TGTGCCACCAGCCGATCCAAAAGTAGGGGGCAAGAGACCCAGTACTTC. V usage is TRBV15 and J usage is TRBJ2-5; D is perhaps TRBD1 (6 bases). Germline lookup yields CDR1 LNHNV and CDR2 YYDKDF (reference sequence). With 5 bases removed from V and 2 bases from J, the gap between germline ends came to 18 bases. CDR3 length equals 16 residues.

V is TRBV7-2 and J is TRBJ1-2; tentatively, D is TRBD1 (6 bases). Per the germline V gene, CDR1 is SGHTA and CDR2 is FQGNSA. There are 17 residues in the CDR3. The germline V and J ends were trimmed by 5 bases and 1 base, with 20 bases remaining between them. CDR3 loop: CASSLRLGSQGNYGYTF. Here the CDR3 DNA reads TGTGCCAGCAGCCTCCGGTTAGGTTCACAGGGTAACTATGGCTACACCTTC.